The 9 T cell receptor beta chains listed next were all sequenced from one sample in a study of PD-1 blockade in classical Hodgkin lymphoma. TCRdb keeps only in-frame clones here, not all; method: immunoSEQ multiplex PCR. The sample lists about 7,000 clones; 78% were seen once. Time point noted: newly diagnosed, previously untreated cHL patient sample. Sequencing was done on a sample of peripheral blood mononuclear cells (PBMCs). The receptors derive from a human donor with classical Hodgkin lymphoma.

The chain carries TRBV13 and TRBJ2-1, with 13 positions matching TRBD2. This CDR3 comprises 16 residues. CDR1 PRHDT and CDR2 FYEKMQ come from the germline V gene (reference sequence). The V gene end was trimmed by 5 bases and the J gene end by 9 bases; junction bases not matched to a gene: 10. The CDR3 sequence is CASSPRTSGRASEQFF. For the CDR3, the DNA is TGTGCCAGCAGCCCGAGGACTAGCGGGAGAGCGAGTGAGCAGTTCTTC. Based on the CDR3 plus reference TRBV13 and TRBJ2-1, the full variable domain is AAGVIQSPRHLIKEKRETATLKCYPIPRHDTVYWYQQGPGQDPQFLISFYEKMQSDKGSIPDRFSAQQFSDYHSELNMSSLELGDSALYFCASSPRTSGRASEQFFGPGTRLTVL.

The genes are TRBV6-1 and TRBJ2-4, with 7 nucleotides matching TRBD1. Looked up from germline, CDR1 is MNHNS and CDR2 is SASEGT. Trimming at V came to 2 bases and at J to 3 bases, leaving 7 bases not matched to a gene. The CDR3 has 16 residues. The CDR3 is CASSELGGSGKNIQYF. Written as DNA, the CDR3 is TGTGCCAGCAGTGAATTAGGGGGCTCCGGCAAAAACATTCAGTACTTC.

This chain links TRBV30 with TRBJ2-1; D may match TRBD1 or TRBD2 (6 bases each). The germline V gene has CDR1 GTSNPN and CDR2 SVGIG (reference sequence). The CDR3 runs 17 residues. V shed 0 bases and J shed 5 bases, with 20 bases lying between them. The CDR3 sequence is CAWSVQEEGVTHNEQFF. CDR3 in DNA: TGTGCCTGGAGTGTACAAGAGGAGGGGGTCACCCACAATGAGCAGTTCTTC.

This clone is categorized as large. The rearrangement uses TRBV5-5 and TRBJ2-6; no definite D call. This CDR3 comprises 15 residues. CDR1 is SGHKS and CDR2 is YYEKEE in the germline V gene (reference sequence). Trimming took off 4 bases at V and 3 bases at J, with 11 bases between the two ends. The CDR3 nucleotides are TGTGCCAGCAGCATCCTAGGCAGTGGGGCCAACGTCCTGACTTTC. It yields the protein CASSILGSGANVLTF.

The chain combines TRBV2 with TRBJ1-4; tentatively, D is TRBD1 (5 bases). The CDR3 extends over 16 amino acids. Germline lookup yields CDR1 SNHLY and CDR2 FYNNEI. V lost 0 bases and J 8 bases, leaving 16 bases between the germline ends. Here the CDR3 DNA reads TGTGCCAGCAGTGAAGCGAAGGGACTGGGAGGGGAAAAACTGTTTTTT. Encoded protein: CASSEAKGLGGEKLFF.

This sequence joins TRBV6-4 and TRBJ2-3; D tentatively reads TRBD1 or TRBD2 (6 bases each). The ends were cut back, 0 bases at V and 4 bases at J, with 14 bases in the middle. The CDR3 sequence is 16 residues long. Looked up from germline, CDR1 is MRHNA and CDR2 is SNTAGT. The CDR3 reads CASSDSGMGGADTQYF. The CDR3 nucleotides read TGTGCCAGCAGTGACTCTGGGATGGGGGGCGCAGATACGCAGTATTTT.

The chain has TRBV5-1 and TRBJ2-2, with TRBD1 identical over 7 bases. With 4 bases clipped from V and 2 bases from J, the junction kept 5 bases outside the gene matches. The V gene's germline CDR1 is SGHRS and CDR2 YFSETQ. The length of the CDR3 is 15 residues. For the CDR3, the DNA is TGCGCCAGCAGCCTATGGACAGGAAACACCGGGGAGCTGTTTTTT. Amino acid sequence: CASSLWTGNTGELFF.

This chain links TRBV2 with TRBJ2-7, with D unclear. Germline loops: CDR1 SNHLY, CDR2 FYNNEI. With 3 bases removed from V and 2 bases from J, the gap between germline ends came to 11 bases. This CDR3 spans 14 amino acids. This CDR3 is CASSDDMFTYEQYF. The CDR3 region has the DNA TGTGCCAGCAGTGACGACATGTTCACCTACGAGCAGTACTTC.

The DNA of the CDR3 is TGTGCCAGTAGTATAACAGGGGGCGACGGGGAGCTGTTTTTT. Translating gives CASSITGGDGELFF. This chain joins TRBV19 and TRBJ2-2; 9 bases are a match to TRBD1. V gave up 2 bases and J gave up 7 bases; unmatched junction bases: 2. The CDR3 has 14 residues. Germline V gene lookup returns CDR1 LNHDA and CDR2 SQIVND (reference sequence).